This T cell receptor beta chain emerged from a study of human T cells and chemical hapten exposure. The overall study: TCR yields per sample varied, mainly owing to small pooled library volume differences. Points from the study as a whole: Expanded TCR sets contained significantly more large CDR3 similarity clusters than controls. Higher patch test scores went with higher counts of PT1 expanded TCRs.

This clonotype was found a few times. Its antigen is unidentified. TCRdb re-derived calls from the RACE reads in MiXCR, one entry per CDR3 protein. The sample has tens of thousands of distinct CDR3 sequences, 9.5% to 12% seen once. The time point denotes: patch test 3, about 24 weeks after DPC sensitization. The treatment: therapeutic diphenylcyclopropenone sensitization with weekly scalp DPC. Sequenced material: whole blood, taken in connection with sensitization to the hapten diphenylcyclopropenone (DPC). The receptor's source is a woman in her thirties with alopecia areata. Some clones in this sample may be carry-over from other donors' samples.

The CDR3 DNA is TGTGCCAGCAGCTTAACCTTGCAACTAGACACCGGGGAGCTGTTTTTT. It specifies CASSLTLQLDTGELFF. The chain joins TRBV7-3 to TRBJ2-2, with D maybe TRBD2 (5 bases). The V end was cut by 0 bases, the J end by 3 bases, with 11 bases between. There are 16 residues in the CDR3. Germline-derived CDR1 and CDR2 are SGHTA and FQGTGA.